These T cell receptor beta chains were read from a single sample in a study of human T cells and chemical hapten exposure. TCRdb analysed the RACE reads with MiXCR anew, one entry per CDR3 protein. This table has 95,000 or so distinct CDR3 sequences, 10% to 12% appearing once. This sample comprised whole blood, obtained in connection with sensitization to the hapten diphenylcyclopropenone (DPC). The receptors shown here come from a woman aged 40 to 55 with alopecia areata. Some clones in this sample may be carry-over from other donors' samples. Both conserved end residues are trimmed from each CDR3.

J: TRBJ1-4; V: TRBV7-2; CDR3: ASTSDRVREKLF
J: TRBJ1-5; V: TRBV12-3/TRBV12-4; CDR3: ASVLAGGQPQH
J: TRBJ2-1; V: TRBV24-1; CDR3: ATSDPGGHNEQF
J: TRBJ1-4; V: TRBV7-9; CDR3: ASSSEMGKLF
J: TRBJ2-1; V: TRBV7-8; CDR3: ASSPWRQGAKRVHEQF
J: TRBJ1-2; V: TRBV12-3/TRBV12-4; CDR3: ASRQAGETFYGYT
J: TRBJ2-2; V: TRBV30; CDR3: AWSPRLAALRGELF
J: TRBJ2-1; V: TRBV5-5; CDR3: ASVQNNEQF
J: TRBJ2-7; V: TRBV6-5; CDR3: ASSPSRPGSYEQY
J: TRBJ1-6; V: TRBV6-1; CDR3: ASSEATVSSYNSPLH
J: TRBJ2-5; V: TRBV7-9; CDR3: ASSPGLAAETQY
J: TRBJ2-2; V: TRBV6-6; CDR3: ASSYSRSGDELF
J: TRBJ2-5; V: TRBV20-1; CDR3: SARGVGMFETQY
J: TRBJ2-7; V: TRBV5-1; CDR3: ASSETVGAHEQY
J: TRBJ1-1; V: TRBV10-1; CDR3: ASSAKMNTEAF
J: TRBJ1-1; V: TRBV18; CDR3: ASSPSSGEVWTEAF
J: TRBJ1-3; V: TRBV30; CDR3: AWSVSRVDAPLNTIY
J: TRBJ1-4; V: TRBV29-1; CDR3: SADGVVNQIEKLF
J: TRBJ1-2; V: TRBV12-3/TRBV12-4; CDR3: ASSFRSVNYGYT
J: TRBJ1-1; V: TRBV29-1; CDR3: SVERRQNTEAF
J: TRBJ1-5; V: TRBV19; CDR3: ASRTKRGGNQPQH
J: TRBJ2-1; V: TRBV6-2/TRBV6-3; CDR3: ASSLGLNRGSSYNEQF
J: TRBJ2-3; V: TRBV20-1; CDR3: SAWTTDTQY
J: TRBJ2-6; V: TRBV6-5; CDR3: ASTQDSFFSGANVLT
J: TRBJ2-4; V: TRBV13; CDR3: ASSPGTSGSGTKNIQY